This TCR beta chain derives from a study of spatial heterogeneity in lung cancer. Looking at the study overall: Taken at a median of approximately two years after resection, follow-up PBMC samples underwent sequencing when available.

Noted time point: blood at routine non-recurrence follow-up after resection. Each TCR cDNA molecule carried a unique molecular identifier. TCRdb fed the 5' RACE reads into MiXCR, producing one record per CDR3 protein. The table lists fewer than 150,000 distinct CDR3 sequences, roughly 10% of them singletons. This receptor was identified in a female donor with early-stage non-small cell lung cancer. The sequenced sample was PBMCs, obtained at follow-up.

CDR3 DNA: TGTGCCACCAGTGGTAACAGGGAAAGATCCACAGATACGCAGTATTTT. As protein: CATSGNRERSTDTQYF. This sequence joins TRBV24-1 and TRBJ2-3; TRBD1 is a possible D gene (6 bases). The CDR3 is 16 residues long. Germline lookup yields CDR1 KGHDR and CDR2 SFDVKD. V lost 5 bases, J lost 2 bases, and 16 bases lay in between.